Listed here is a single TCR beta chain. The antigen remains undetermined. Looked up from germline, CDR1 is SGHRS and CDR2 is YFSETQ. The CDR3 runs 19 residues. The junction had 18 bases not matched to a gene; V was cut back by 4 bases and J by 3 bases. This table comes from immunoSEQ multiplex PCR, and its TCRdb copy is limited to in-frame clones, with some not included. The sample includes approximately 410,000 clones, roughly 90% of them seen just once. The treatment denotes: some 20 received Ad26.COV2.S at low or high dose, single or two shots; roughly five received placebo; per-sample allocation not given. Specimens were obtained on day 63 following the first vaccine or placebo injection. The sample belongs to a study of Ad26.COV2.S vaccination and SARS-CoV-2 variants. Findings and limits, study-wide: Total T cell responses, in the TCR breadth and depth analyses, may have been underestimated.

The origin of this receptor is a person between 18 and 59 years old who received the Ad26.COV2.S COVID-19 vaccine or a placebo. Sample: peripheral blood, taken in a trial of Ad26.COV2.S vaccine versus placebo. The J gene is TRBJ2-7, the V gene TRBV5-1; TRBD2 matches at 11 bases. This CDR3 is CASSEGRGTSGGKNYEQYF. CDR3 in DNA: TGCGCCAGCAGCGAGGGGCGGGGTACTAGCGGGGGAAAAAACTACGAGCAGTACTTC. The whole variable domain, filled in from reference TRBV5-1 and TRBJ2-7, reads KAGVTQTPRYLIKTRGQQVTLSCSPISGHRSVSWYQQTPGQGLQFLFEYFSETQRNKGNFPGRFSGRQFSNSRSEMNVSTLELGDSALYLCASSEGRGTSGGKNYEQYFGPGTRLTVT.